Listed here are 6 T cell receptor beta chains from one sample, sequenced in a study of TIL therapy for anti-PD-1-resistant metastatic lung cancer. The libraries were made with immunoSEQ v3. The method was immunoSEQ multiplex PCR; TCRdb's version includes in-frame clones alone and lacks a portion of them. The data show approximately 10,000 clones, roughly three quarters seen once. Time point indicated: pre-treatment sample, taken before nivolumab and TIL therapy. The specimen comprised blood, sampled at baseline. These receptors originate from a person aged 25 to 85 with non-small cell lung cancer.

This sequence joins TRBV2 and TRBJ2-1; 9 nucleotides line up with TRBD2. V trimming: 9 bases; J trimming: 6 bases; junction bases outside the gene matches: 6. In germline, CDR1 is SNHLY, CDR2 FYNNEI. This CDR3 has 13 amino acids. CDR3 in amino acids: CARGGLAINEQFF. CDR3 nucleotides: TGTGCCAGAGGGGGACTAGCAATCAATGAGCAGTTCTTC.

This chain links TRBV7-8 with TRBJ1-2; 7 nucleotides line up with TRBD1. From germline, CDR1 is SGHVS and CDR2 FQNEAQ. J gave up 4 bases and V 4 bases, and 3 bases lay outside the gene matches. There are 13 residues in the CDR3. CDR3 residues: CASSSRTGYGYTF. The CDR3 DNA sequence: TGTGCCAGCAGCTCGAGGACAGGCTATGGCTACACCTTC.

This clone was seen a single time. The chain carries TRBV4-1 and TRBJ1-1, with D hard to call. This CDR3 spans 15 amino acids. V was cut by 4 bases and J by 2 bases, with 14 bases left in between. The germline V gene encodes CDR1 MGHRA and CDR2 YSYEKL. Here the CDR3 reads CASSLDARGNTEAFF. For the CDR3, the DNA is TGCGCCAGCAGCCTAGACGCTCGCGGCAACACTGAAGCTTTCTTT.

The chain recombines TRBV7-8 with TRBJ1-5; D gene ambiguous. Germline assignment: CDR1 SGHVS and CDR2 FQNEAQ. V dropped 2 bases and J dropped 3 bases, with 14 bases sitting between them. The CDR3 contains 16 residues. The CDR3 sequence is CASSLIRGLLNQPQHF. The DNA for the CDR3 is TGTGCCAGCAGCTTAATTCGCGGGTTGCTCAATCAGCCCCAGCATTTT.

The chain has TRBV7-2 and TRBJ2-1; 9 bases are shared with TRBD2. The CDR3 extends over 16 amino acids. The J segment lost 5 bases and the V segment lost 7 bases, leaving 12 bases of the junction unmatched. The germline V gene encodes CDR1 SGHTA and CDR2 FQGNSA. The CDR3 region is CASMPRPGLAHNEQFF. In DNA form, the CDR3 reads TGTGCCAGCATGCCCCGCCCGGGACTAGCCCACAATGAGCAGTTCTTC.

The chain combines TRBV2 with TRBJ2-3; D tentatively fits TRBD1 or TRBD2 (6 bases each). V dropped 1 base and J dropped 4 bases, with 12 bases sitting between them. Germline CDR1 reads SNHLY; CDR2 reads FYNNEI. This CDR3 is built from 15 residues. The CDR3 DNA follows: TGTGCCAGCAGTGAAGGGGGGGCGGGGTCAGATACGCAGTATTTT. Translation gives CASSEGGAGSDTQYF. The full variable domain, its missing parts supplied by reference TRBV2 and TRBJ2-3, is EPEVTQTPSHQVTQMGQEVILRCVPISNHLYFYWYRQILGQKVEFLVSFYNNEISEKSEIFDDQFSVERPDGSNFTLKIRSTKLEDSAMYFCASSEGGAGSDTQYFGPGTRLTVL.